Each of the 16 T cell receptor beta chains below was sequenced from the same sample in a study of blood T cell repertoires in COVID-19. Profiled with immunoSEQ multiplex PCR; TCRdb holds only in-frame clones, not every one. The table includes approximately 300,000 clones, roughly nine tenths detected once. The sample consisted of peripheral blood. The origin of the receptors is a man younger than 35 who had recovered from COVID-19.

The chain uses TRBV30 and TRBJ2-2; tentative D call: TRBD1 (6 bases). Trimming removed 2 bases from V and 2 bases from J, with 9 bases in between. The CDR3 covers 14 residues. The germline V gene encodes CDR1 GTSNPN and CDR2 SVGIG (reference sequence). CDR3: CAWSPGTNTGELFF. The CDR3 DNA follows: TGTGCCTGGAGTCCCGGGACAAACACCGGGGAGCTGTTTTTT.

This chain joins TRBV7-7 and TRBJ2-5; TRBD2 agrees at 8 bases. This CDR3 has 14 amino acids. Losses at the gene ends were 10 bases for V and 5 bases for J; bases not matched to a gene: 12. Germline loops: CDR1 SSHAT, CDR2 FNYEAQ (reference sequence). This CDR3 reads CAMGAAGAVETQYF. In DNA form, the CDR3 reads TGTGCCATGGGAGCAGCGGGAGCGGTGGAGACCCAGTACTTC.

The CDR3 nucleotides are TGCGCCAGCAGCACGGACTTCTACGAGCAGTACTTC. Translation: CASSTDFYEQYF. J is TRBJ2-7 and V is TRBV5-1, with a possible D match to TRBD2 (5 bases). The CDR3 contains 12 residues. The ends were cut back, 4 bases at V and 3 bases at J, with 8 bases in the middle. Germline-derived CDR1 and CDR2 are SGHRS and YFSETQ.

This CDR3 reads CASSQDGQAGTEAFF. In DNA form, the CDR3 reads TGTGCCAGCAGCCAAGATGGACAGGCCGGGACTGAAGCTTTCTTT. The chain recombines TRBV4-2 with TRBJ1-1, with 7 bases lining up with TRBD1. CDR1 is LGHNA and CDR2 is YNFKEQ in the germline V gene. The CDR3 spans 15 residues. V lost 0 bases and J lost 5; bases outside the gene matches: 6.

This CDR3 is CASRPADLSYNEQFF. The CDR3 bases are TGTGCCAGTAGGCCAGCGGATCTCTCCTACAATGAGCAGTTCTTC. The V call is TRBV19, the J call TRBJ2-1, with D maybe TRBD2 (5 bases). The germline gives CDR1 LNHDA, CDR2 SQIVND (reference sequence). CDR3 length: 15 amino acids. Trimming removed 6 bases at V and 0 bases at J, with 12 bases between.

The genes are TRBV20-1 and TRBJ1-2; TRBD1 agrees at 11 bases. This CDR3 comprises 15 residues. V lost 3 bases and J lost 2; bases outside the gene matches: 5. Germline lookup yields CDR1 DFQATT and CDR2 SNEGSKA (reference sequence). The CDR3 DNA follows: TGCAGTGCTAGTTTCCGGACAGGGGGCAACTATGGCTACACCTTC. Its protein product is CSASFRTGGNYGYTF.

The J gene is TRBJ2-3, the V gene TRBV2, with TRBD2 matching over 11 bases. Per germline, CDR1 SNHLY and CDR2 FYNNEI. V trimming: 7 bases; J trimming: 5 bases; junction bases outside the gene matches: 5. CDR3 size: 14 residues. The CDR3 DNA reads as TGTGCCAGCATGCTAGCGGGAGGTATAGATACGCAGTATTTT. This encodes CASMLAGGIDTQYF.

V gene TRBV3-1 (or the pseudogene TRBV3-2) combines with J gene TRBJ2-5; no reliable D call. The CDR3 is made up of 14 amino acids. Germline CDR1 and CDR2: LGHDT and YNNKEL (reference sequence). The V end was cut by 4 bases, the J end by 1 base, with 10 bases between. The CDR3 protein is CASSRGSGQETQYF. Here the CDR3 DNA reads TGTGCCAGCAGCCGTGGCAGTGGCCAAGAGACCCAGTACTTC.

The genes are TRBV20-1 and TRBJ2-5; no clear D gene. The CDR3 covers 13 residues. Trimming pared 3 bases from V and 0 bases from J, leaving 8 bases between. Germline lookup yields CDR1 DFQATT and CDR2 SNEGSKA (reference sequence). This CDR3 reads CSASPRYQETQYF. In DNA form, the CDR3 reads TGCAGTGCTAGTCCCCGGTACCAAGAGACCCAGTACTTC.

The CDR3 is CATTGTASYEQYF. CDR3 DNA: TGTGCCACTACCGGGACAGCTTCCTACGAGCAGTACTTC. V and J are TRBV2 and TRBJ2-7; 7 bases line up with TRBD1. The ends lost 10 bases at V and 1 base at J; junction bases unmatched: 7. The CDR3 is 13 residues long. Germline CDR1 and CDR2: SNHLY and FYNNEI.

This chain links TRBV27 with TRBJ2-7; 7 nucleotides line up with TRBD1. The CDR3 sequence is 13 residues long. The germline gives CDR1 MNHEY, CDR2 SMNVEV (reference sequence). V lost 6 bases, J lost 3 bases, and 5 bases stayed unmatched. The CDR3: CASRWDSRYEQYF. The CDR3 nucleotides are TGTGCCAGCAGGTGGGACAGCCGCTACGAGCAGTACTTC.

For this clone: The junction differs from germline at one of its ends, possibly a read error. The chain employs TRBV19 and TRBJ2-5, with TRBD1 matching 11 bases. The CDR3 has 14 residues. The germline CDR1 and CDR2 sequences are LNHDA and SQIVND (reference sequence). The CDR3 reads CASSRTGGQGTQYF. Written as DNA, the CDR3 is TGTGCCAGTAGTCGGACAGGGGGCCAAGGGACCCAGTACTTC.

This clone was seen just once. The chain is built from TRBV29-1 and TRBJ2-6, with TRBD1 matching over 11 bases. CDR1 and CDR2 from the germline V gene are SQVTM and ANQGSEA. Trimming cost V 1 base and J 3 bases; bases outside gene matches: 8. The CDR3 runs 18 residues. DNA of the CDR3: TGCAGCGTTGAAGTGCAGGACAGGGGGCGCGGTGGGGCCAACGTCCTGACTTTC. Translating it yields CSVEVQDRGRGGANVLTF.

The sample holds one count of this clone. The chain employs TRBV28 and TRBJ2-5; D is undetermined. CDR3 length equals 14 residues. V dropped 5 bases and J dropped 4 bases, with 14 bases sitting between them. Looked up from germline, CDR1 is MDHEN and CDR2 is SYDVKM. In nucleotides, the CDR3 is TGTGCCAGCAGTATTGGGCCCCACGGAGAGACCCAGTACTTC. Protein product: CASSIGPHGETQYF. Drawing the rest from reference TRBV28 and TRBJ2-5, the complete variable domain is DVKVTQSSRYLVKRTGEKVFLECVQDMDHENMFWYRQDPGLGLRLIYFSYDVKMKEKGDIPEGYSVSREKKERFSLILESASTNQTSMYLCASSIGPHGETQYFGPGTRLLVL.

This clone was seen just once. V and J are TRBV6-2 or TRBV6-3 and TRBJ1-4; 7 bases are shared with TRBD1. The CDR3 totals 16 residues. Germline V gene sequence: CDR1 MNHEY, CDR2 SVGEGT. The trim removed 2 bases at V and 4 bases at J, leaving 7 bases unmatched. CDR3 DNA: TGTGCCAGCAGTTACCTGGGGACAGCCCTTAATGAAAAACTGTTTTTT. Its protein is CASSYLGTALNEKLFF.

The chain joins TRBV7-6 to TRBJ1-4; D remains ambiguous. The V gene's germline CDR1 is SGHVS and CDR2 FNYEAQ. The CDR3 is 13 residues long. V was clipped by 3 bases and J by 8 bases, with 10 bases between them. The CDR3 DNA is TGTGCCAGCAGCTTCGAGGCCCGGGAAAAACTGTTTTTT. This gives the protein CASSFEAREKLFF.